One TCR beta chain is described in this entry. None of the donors, who were healthy HIV-negative adults, had recently had acute infections or vaccinations. Data came from immunoSEQ multiplex PCR; TCRdb stores just in-frame clones and leaves some out. Among over 2 million clones listed, around 92% were seen once. The sample originates from a study of shared clonotypes between healthy human individuals. V was clipped by 4 bases and J by 2 bases, with 21 bases between them. The CDR3 loop spans 18 amino acids. Germline CDR1 reads SGHNT; CDR2 reads YENEEA. This clonotype was obtained from a young man in good health. Some clones in this sample may be carry-over from other donors' samples. The V call is TRBV11-3, the J call TRBJ2-1; D might be TRBD2 (6 bases). What was sequenced was naive CD4+ T cells from PBMCs. Subset denoted: CD45RA+ positively selected. CDR3 sequence: CASSSGAGSGHTYNEQFF. CDR3 bases: TGTGCCAGCAGCTCCGGGGCGGGTAGCGGCCACACCTACAATGAGCAGTTCTTC. Full variable domain (missing parts from reference TRBV11-3 and TRBJ2-1): EAGVVQSPRYKIIEKKQPVAFWCNPISGHNTLYWYLQNLGQGPELLIRYENEEAVDDSQLPKDRFSAERLKGVDSTLKIQPAELGDSAVYLCASSSGAGSGHTYNEQFFGPGTRLTVL.